This T cell receptor beta chain was profiled in a study of blood T cell repertoires in COVID-19. In the study overall: Samples representing acute and convalescent COVID-19 were sourced from the United States, Italy and Spain. The analysed material was cDNA or gDNA that came from T cells, B-cell-depleted T cells, or PBMCs.

Germline CDR1 SGDLS, CDR2 YYNGEE. The CDR3 runs 15 residues. V lost 4 bases and J lost 5; bases outside the gene matches: 4. This clone was picked up one time. In the study's own analysis: Cell counts per sample came from amplifying reference gene primers. Only in-frame clones appear in the TCRdb table, and some are missing; sequencing was by immunoSEQ multiplex PCR. V and J calls and clone size are as listed in that table; D and trimming were resolved from the DNA. The repertoire has about 120,000 clones, roughly three quarters of them found once; the top ten carry approximately 2%. The clonotype was recovered from a woman in her seventies with acute or convalescent COVID-19. The sequenced material came from peripheral blood. The rearrangement joins TRBV9 to TRBJ2-2; TRBD2 matches 11 bases. CDR3 protein: CASSNSGGATGELFF. In DNA form, the CDR3 reads TGTGCCAGCAGCAATAGCGGGGGGGCAACCGGGGAGCTGTTTTTT.